This TCR beta chain derives from a study of blood T cell repertoires in COVID-19. For the study at large: Some COVID-19 samples were acute and others convalescent; all came from the United States, Italy and Spain. In each case, the material was cDNA or gDNA derived from T cells, B-cell-depleted T cells, or PBMCs.

Per the study methods: Researchers report that nucleated cell counts were estimated from reference gene primer amplification. The repertoire was sequenced with immunoSEQ multiplex PCR; TCRdb's copy has only in-frame clones and lacks some. That table is the source of V, J and clone size, and D and trimming were worked out from the DNA. The sample comprises 200,000 to 300,000 clones, 70% to 90% of which are singletons, and about 4% rests with the top ten. V was shortened by 2 bases and J by 2 bases, with 5 bases between the two germline ends. CDR1 and CDR2 (germline): PRHDT, FYEKMQ (reference sequence). CDR3 size: 13 residues.

The chain links TRBV13 to TRBJ2-3; D not resolved. Specimen: peripheral blood. This receptor was obtained from a man aged 50 to 59 with acute or convalescent COVID-19. This CDR3 is CASSLTTTDTQYF. The CDR3 nucleotides are TGTGCCAGCAGCTTAACAACCACAGATACGCAGTATTTT.